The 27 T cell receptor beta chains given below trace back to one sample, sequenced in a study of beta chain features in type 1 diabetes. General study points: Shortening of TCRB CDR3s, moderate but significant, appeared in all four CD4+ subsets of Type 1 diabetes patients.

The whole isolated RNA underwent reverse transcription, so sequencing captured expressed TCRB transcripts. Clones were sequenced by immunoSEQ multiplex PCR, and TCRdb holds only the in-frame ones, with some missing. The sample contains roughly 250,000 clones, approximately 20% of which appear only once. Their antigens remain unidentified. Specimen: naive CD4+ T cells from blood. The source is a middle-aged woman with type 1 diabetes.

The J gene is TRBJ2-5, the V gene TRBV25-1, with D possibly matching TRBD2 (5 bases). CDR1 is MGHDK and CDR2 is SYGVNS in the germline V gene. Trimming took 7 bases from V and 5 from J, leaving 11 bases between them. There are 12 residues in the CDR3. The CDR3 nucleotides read TGTGCCAGCATGGGCCCGGGGGAGACCCAGTACTTC. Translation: CASMGPGETQYF.

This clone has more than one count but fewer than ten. CDR3 protein: CASSPAFGGQSYNEQFF. CDR3 nucleotides: TGCGCCAGCAGCCCTGCCTTCGGGGGTCAGTCCTACAATGAGCAGTTCTTC. V usage is TRBV4-3 and J usage is TRBJ2-1, with a weak D call TRBD2 (6 bases). CDR3 length: 17 amino acids. Trimming removed 4 bases at V and 1 base at J, with 17 bases between. CDR1 LGHNA and CDR2 YSLEER come from the germline V gene.

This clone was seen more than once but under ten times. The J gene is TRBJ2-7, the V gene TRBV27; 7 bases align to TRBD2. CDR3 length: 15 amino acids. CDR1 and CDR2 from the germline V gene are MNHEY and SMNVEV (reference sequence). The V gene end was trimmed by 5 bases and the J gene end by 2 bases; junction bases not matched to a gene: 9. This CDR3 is CASSLGGGYTYEQYF. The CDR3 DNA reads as TGTGCCAGCAGTCTCGGCGGGGGATACACCTACGAGCAGTACTTC.

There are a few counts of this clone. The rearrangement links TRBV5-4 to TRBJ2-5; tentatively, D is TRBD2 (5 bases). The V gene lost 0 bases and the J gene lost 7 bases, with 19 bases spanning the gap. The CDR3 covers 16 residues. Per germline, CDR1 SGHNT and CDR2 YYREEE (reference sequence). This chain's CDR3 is CASSLGTSNRPGTQYF. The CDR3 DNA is TGTGCCAGCAGCTTGGGGACTTCGAACCGGCCGGGGACCCAGTACTTC.

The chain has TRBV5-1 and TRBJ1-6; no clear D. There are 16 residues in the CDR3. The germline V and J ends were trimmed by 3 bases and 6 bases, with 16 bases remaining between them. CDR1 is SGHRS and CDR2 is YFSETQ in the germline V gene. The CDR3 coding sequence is TGCGCCAGCAGCTCCACATCGACTGGATTTAATTCACCCCTCCACTTT. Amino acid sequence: CASSSTSTGFNSPLHF.

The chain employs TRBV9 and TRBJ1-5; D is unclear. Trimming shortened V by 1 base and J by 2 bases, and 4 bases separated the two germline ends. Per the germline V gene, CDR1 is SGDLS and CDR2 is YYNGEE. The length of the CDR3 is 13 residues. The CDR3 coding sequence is TGTGCCAGCAGCGTACATGGCAATCAGCCCCAGCATTTT. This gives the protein CASSVHGNQPQHF.

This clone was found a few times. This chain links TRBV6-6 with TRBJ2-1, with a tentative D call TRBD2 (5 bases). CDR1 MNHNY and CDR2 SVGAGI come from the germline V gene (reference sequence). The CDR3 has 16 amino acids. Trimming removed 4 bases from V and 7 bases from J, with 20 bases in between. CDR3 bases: TGTGCCAGCAGTTCCCCAGGTGCTCCCTCGGGGAATGAGCAGTTCTTC. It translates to CASSSPGAPSGNEQFF.

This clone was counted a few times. The chain's CDR3 is CASSLAPLGTGGQPQHF. The CDR3 DNA reads as TGTGCCAGCAGCTTAGCCCCTCTAGGGACAGGGGGACAGCCCCAGCATTTT. The chain is built from TRBV7-2 and TRBJ1-5; 11 nucleotides line up with TRBD1. The CDR3 is made up of 17 amino acids. V was clipped by 0 bases and J by 7 bases; unmatched bases: 8. Germline V gene lookup returns CDR1 SGHTA and CDR2 FQGNSA.

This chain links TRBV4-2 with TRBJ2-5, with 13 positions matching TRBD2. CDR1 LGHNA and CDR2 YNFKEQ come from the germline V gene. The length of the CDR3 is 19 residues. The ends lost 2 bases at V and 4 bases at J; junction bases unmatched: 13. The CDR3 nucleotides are TGTGCCAGCAGCCAACTCACCCTGGGACTAGCGGGATTGGGAGAGACCCAGTACTTC. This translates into CASSQLTLGLAGLGETQYF.

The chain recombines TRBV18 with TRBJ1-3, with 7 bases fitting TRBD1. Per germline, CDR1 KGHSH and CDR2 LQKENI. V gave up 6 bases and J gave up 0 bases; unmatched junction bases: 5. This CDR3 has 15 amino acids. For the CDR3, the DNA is TGTGCCAGCTCCCCCGGGACAGACTCTGGAAACACCATATATTTT. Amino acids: CASSPGTDSGNTIYF.

The CDR3 coding sequence is TGCAGCGTTGAAGTCGGGATCACAGATACGCAGTATTTT. This codes for CSVEVGITDTQYF. The chain couples TRBV29-1 to TRBJ2-3; weak D call: TRBD2 (5 bases). The length of the CDR3 is 13 residues. The germline V gene has CDR1 SQVTM and CDR2 ANQGSEA. The V end lost 1 base, the J end lost 2 bases, and 7 bases lay between the germline ends.

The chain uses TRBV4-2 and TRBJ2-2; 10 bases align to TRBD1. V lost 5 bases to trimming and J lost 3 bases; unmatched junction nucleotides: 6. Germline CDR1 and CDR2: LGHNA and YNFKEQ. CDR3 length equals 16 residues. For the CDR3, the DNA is TGTGCCAGCAGCGCCCCGGGGACAGGGGACACCGGGGAGCTGTTTTTT. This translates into CASSAPGTGDTGELFF.

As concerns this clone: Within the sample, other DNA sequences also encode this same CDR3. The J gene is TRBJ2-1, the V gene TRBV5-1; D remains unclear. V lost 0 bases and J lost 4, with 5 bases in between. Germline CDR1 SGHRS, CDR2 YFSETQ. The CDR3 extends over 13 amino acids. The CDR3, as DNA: TGCGCCAGCAGCTTGGACGGGTACAATGAGCAGTTCTTC. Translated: CASSLDGYNEQFF.

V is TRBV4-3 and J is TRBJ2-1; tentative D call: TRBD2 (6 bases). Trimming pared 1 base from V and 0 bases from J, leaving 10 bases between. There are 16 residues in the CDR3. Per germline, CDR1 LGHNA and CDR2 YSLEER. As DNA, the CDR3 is TGCGCCAGCAGCCAAGGGGGACTTAGCTCCTACAATGAGCAGTTCTTC. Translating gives CASSQGGLSSYNEQFF.

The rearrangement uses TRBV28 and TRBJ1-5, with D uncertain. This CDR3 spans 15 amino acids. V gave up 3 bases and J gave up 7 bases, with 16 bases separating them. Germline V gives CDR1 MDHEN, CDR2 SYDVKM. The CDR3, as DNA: TGTGCCAGCAGTTTTTCTCTCCTTACAACCCAGCCCCAGCATTTT. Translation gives CASSFSLLTTQPQHF.

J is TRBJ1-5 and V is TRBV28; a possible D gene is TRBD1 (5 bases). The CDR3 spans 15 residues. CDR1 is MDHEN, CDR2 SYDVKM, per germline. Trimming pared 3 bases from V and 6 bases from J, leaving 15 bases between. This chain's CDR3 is CASSFRVGVGQPQHF. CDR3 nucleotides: TGTGCCAGCAGTTTCAGGGTTGGGGTTGGTCAGCCCCAGCATTTT.

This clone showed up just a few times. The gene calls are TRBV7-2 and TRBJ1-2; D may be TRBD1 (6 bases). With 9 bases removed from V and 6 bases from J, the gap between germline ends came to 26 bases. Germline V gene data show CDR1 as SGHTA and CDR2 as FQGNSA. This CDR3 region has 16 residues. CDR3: CASFTQGYLSKDGYTF. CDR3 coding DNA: TGTGCCAGTTTTACTCAGGGGTATCTGAGTAAGGATGGCTACACCTTC.

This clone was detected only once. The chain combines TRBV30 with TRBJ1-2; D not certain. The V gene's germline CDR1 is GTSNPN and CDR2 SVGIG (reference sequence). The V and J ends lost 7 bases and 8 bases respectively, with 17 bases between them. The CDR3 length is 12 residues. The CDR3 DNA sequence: TGTGCCTCCTCGATGGTCGGTGAGGGCTACACCTTC. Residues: CASSMVGEGYTF.

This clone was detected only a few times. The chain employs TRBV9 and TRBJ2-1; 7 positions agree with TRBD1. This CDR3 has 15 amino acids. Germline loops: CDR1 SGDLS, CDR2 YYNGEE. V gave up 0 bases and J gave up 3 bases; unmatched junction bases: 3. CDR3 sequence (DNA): TGTGCCAGCAGCGTAGAGCCAGGGGGCTACAATGAGCAGTTCTTC. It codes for CASSVEPGGYNEQFF.

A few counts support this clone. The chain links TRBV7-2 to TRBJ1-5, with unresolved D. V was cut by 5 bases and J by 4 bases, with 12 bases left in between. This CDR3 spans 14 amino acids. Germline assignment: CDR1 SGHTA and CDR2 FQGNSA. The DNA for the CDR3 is TGTGCCAGCAGCGCCCGGACGGGGAATCAGCCCCAGCATTTT. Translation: CASSARTGNQPQHF. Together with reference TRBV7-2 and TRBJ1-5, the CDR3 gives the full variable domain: GAGVSQSPSNKVTEKGKDVELRCDPISGHTALYWYRQSLGQGLEFLIYFQGNSAPDKSGLPSDRFSAERTGGSVSTLTIQRTQQEDSAVYLCASSARTGNQPQHFGDGTRLSIL.

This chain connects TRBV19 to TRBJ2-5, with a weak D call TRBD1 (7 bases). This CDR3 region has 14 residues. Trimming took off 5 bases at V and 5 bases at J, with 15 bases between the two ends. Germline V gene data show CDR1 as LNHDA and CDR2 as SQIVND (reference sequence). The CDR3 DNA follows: TGTGCCAGTAGTCCCCGGACAGGAGGGGAGACCCAGTACTTC. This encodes CASSPRTGGETQYF.

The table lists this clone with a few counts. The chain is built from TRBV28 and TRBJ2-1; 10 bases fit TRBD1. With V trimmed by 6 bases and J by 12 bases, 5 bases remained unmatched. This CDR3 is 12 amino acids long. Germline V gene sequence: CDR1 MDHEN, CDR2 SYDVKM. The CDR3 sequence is CASRGTGDRQFF. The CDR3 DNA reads TGTGCCAGCAGGGGGACAGGGGATCGGCAGTTCTTC.

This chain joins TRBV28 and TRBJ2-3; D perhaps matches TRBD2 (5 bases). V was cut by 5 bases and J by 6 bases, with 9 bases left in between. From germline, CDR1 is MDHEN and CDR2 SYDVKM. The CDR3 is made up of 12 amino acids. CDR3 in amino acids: CASSPQRDTQYF. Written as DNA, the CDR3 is TGTGCCAGCAGTCCCCAGCGGGATACGCAGTATTTT.

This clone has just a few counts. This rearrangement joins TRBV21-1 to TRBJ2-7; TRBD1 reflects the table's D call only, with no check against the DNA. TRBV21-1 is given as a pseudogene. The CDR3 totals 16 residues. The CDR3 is CASSPQDRERGYEQYF. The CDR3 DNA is TGTGCCAGCAGCCCACAGGATAGGGAAAGAGGCTACGAGCAGTACTTC.

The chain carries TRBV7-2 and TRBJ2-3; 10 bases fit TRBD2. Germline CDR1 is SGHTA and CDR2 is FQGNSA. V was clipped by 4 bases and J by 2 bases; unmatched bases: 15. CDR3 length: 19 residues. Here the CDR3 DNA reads TGTGCCAGCAGCTCCCCCAGCGGGGGGGCCCTACCCTTCACAGATACGCAGTATTTT. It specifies CASSSPSGGALPFTDTQYF.

CDR3 coding DNA: TGCGCCAGCAGCTCGACAGGGTTCAGGACTGAAGCTTTCTTT. Amino acids: CASSSTGFRTEAFF. The V gene is TRBV4-3, the J gene TRBJ1-1, with 7 bases matching TRBD1. This CDR3 has 14 residues. Losses at the gene ends were 5 bases for V and 5 bases for J; bases not matched to a gene: 8. The germline V gene encodes CDR1 LGHNA and CDR2 YSLEER.

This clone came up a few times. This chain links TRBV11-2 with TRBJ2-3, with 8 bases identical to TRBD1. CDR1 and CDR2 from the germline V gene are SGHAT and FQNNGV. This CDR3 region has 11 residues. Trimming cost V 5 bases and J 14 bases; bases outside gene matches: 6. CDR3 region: CASSPGGSRYF. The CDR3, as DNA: TGTGCCAGCAGCCCAGGGGGCTCGAGGTATTTT.